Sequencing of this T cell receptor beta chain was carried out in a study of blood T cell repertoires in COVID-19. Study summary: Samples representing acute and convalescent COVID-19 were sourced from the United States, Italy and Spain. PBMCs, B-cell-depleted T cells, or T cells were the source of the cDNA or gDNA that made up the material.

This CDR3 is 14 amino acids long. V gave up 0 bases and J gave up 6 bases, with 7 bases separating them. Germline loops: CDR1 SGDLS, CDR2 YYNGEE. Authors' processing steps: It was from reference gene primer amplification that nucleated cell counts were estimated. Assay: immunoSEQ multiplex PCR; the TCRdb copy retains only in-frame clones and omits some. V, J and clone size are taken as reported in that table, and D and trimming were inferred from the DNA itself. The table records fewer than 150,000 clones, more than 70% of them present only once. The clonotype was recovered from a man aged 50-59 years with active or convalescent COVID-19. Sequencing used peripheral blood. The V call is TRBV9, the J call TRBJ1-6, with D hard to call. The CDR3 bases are TGTGCCAGCAGCGTAGACATTATTAATTCACCCCTCCACTTT. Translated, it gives CASSVDIINSPLHF.